The T cell receptor (beta chain) described here comes from a study of Graves' ophthalmopathy and Graves' hyperthyroidism. In its sample, this clonotype was seen many times. The sequenced template was RNA, covering the TCR beta CDR3 region. HTBI primers were used in a first-round RT-PCR, which preceded a second-round multiplex PCR. TCRdb reprocessed the multiplex PCR reads via MiXCR and lists one record per CDR3 protein. The table lists about 220,000 distinct CDR3 sequences, around a fifth of them singletons, with about 40% in the top ten. Trimming took 5 bases from V and 4 from J; bases not matched to a gene: 4. The V gene's germline CDR1 is SGHAT and CDR2 FQNNGV. The CDR3 consists of 16 residues. Excluded: other autoimmune disease, uncontrolled infection, pregnancy or lactation.

The receptor was derived from a woman aged 45-65 years with Graves' ophthalmopathy. The sequenced sample consisted of peripheral blood. The chain links TRBV11-2 to TRBJ2-6; TRBD1 agrees at 11 bases. The CDR3 nucleotides read TGTGCCAGCAGCAGGACAGGGGGCACCGGGGCCAACGTCCTGACTTTC. Translation: CASSRTGGTGANVLTF.